This T cell receptor beta chain was identified during a study of blood T cell repertoires in COVID-19. Study overall: Sample material is recorded as cDNA or gDNA derived from T cells, B-cell-depleted T cells, or PBMCs.

Original data processing: How many nucleated cells were present was estimated from reference gene primer amplification. Profiled with immunoSEQ multiplex PCR; TCRdb holds only in-frame clones, not every one. For V, J and clone size, that table is used; D and trimming come from the DNA. Of just under 250,000 clones in the sample, around 88% are singletons; the top ten hold more than 3.5%. Germline V gene lookup returns CDR1 SGDLS and CDR2 YYNGEE. The ends lost 1 base at V and 6 bases at J; junction bases unmatched: 11. The CDR3 consists of 17 residues. The sequence came from a woman under 40 who had recovered from COVID-19. V is TRBV9 and J is TRBJ2-3, with TRBD2 matching 10 bases. The sequencing sample was made of PBMCs or T cells enriched from blood (not recorded which). The CDR3 is CASSVSRLAGDWDTQYF. DNA of the CDR3: TGTGCCAGCAGCGTATCCCGTCTAGCGGGAGACTGGGATACGCAGTATTTT.